The clone carrying this T cell receptor (beta chain) appeared a few times. The data were taken from a study of blood T cell repertoires in COVID-19. As for the study in general: PBMCs, B-cell-depleted T cells, or T cells were the source of the cDNA or gDNA that made up the material.

Produced via immunoSEQ multiplex PCR; TCRdb's table is partial and in-frame only. Altogether 110,000 to 150,000 clones are present, around 87% being singletons, with the ten largest covering more than 4%. Looked up from germline, CDR1 is SGHTA and CDR2 is FQGTGA. The trim removed 5 bases at V and 9 bases at J, leaving 6 bases unmatched. This CDR3 spans 13 amino acids. Sample: peripheral blood. The source is a woman in her 40s with acute or convalescent COVID-19. The chain recombines TRBV7-3 with TRBJ1-5, with 8 bases matching TRBD1. The CDR3 DNA reads as TGTGCCAGCAGCGCAACAGGGGGTGCGCCCCAGCATTTT. Its translation: CASSATGGAPQHF.